This TCR beta chain was recovered during a study of T cell responses to AZD1222 COVID-19 vaccine. About the research overall: Second doses that came at about 4 or about 12 weeks were put together. Overall study findings and caveats: Only a handful of AZD1222 recipients, more than five in all, had baseline seropositivity. Donors were mostly white British, more females; clonal diversity possibly underestimated.

Germline CDR1 reads KGHSH; CDR2 reads LQKENI. The CDR3 has 13 amino acids. Trimming pared 4 bases from V and 4 bases from J, leaving 8 bases between. As to this clone: Its antigen is unknown.

The assay was immunoSEQ multiplex PCR, and TCRdb's table has in-frame clones only and misses some. This sample has 100,000 or so clones, with 90% found just once. The chain uses TRBV18 and TRBJ1-5; D is possibly TRBD1 (6 bases). Source: peripheral blood, taken on day 0 of AZD1222 vaccination. The sequence was obtained from an adult in good health. CDR3 in DNA: TGTGCCAGCTCACAAGGACAGAATCAGCCCCAGCATTTT. The encoded protein is CASSQGQNQPQHF.